This record looks at one T cell receptor (beta chain) sequence and its context. Its antigen remains unidentified. Each single cDNA molecule received a unique molecular identifier. TCRdb reprocessed the 5' RACE reads with MiXCR, giving one entry per CDR3 protein. Counted here are nearly 90,000 distinct CDR3 sequences, 13% to 15% occurring once; the ten biggest clones make up more than 6.5%. This sample is drawn from a study of early T cells in non-severe SARS-CoV-2 infection. Study-level information: Chains from this unsorted whole-blood bulk RNA could not be paired. Study conclusions and caveats: The matching step, a VDJdb search, favored anti-spike CD8 responses and missed private and CD4 specificities.

The CDR3 extends over 12 amino acids. The germline V and J ends were trimmed by 5 bases and 9 bases, with 11 bases remaining between them. The V gene's germline CDR1 is SGHVS and CDR2 FQNEAQ. Sample: whole blood. This TCR was sampled from an adult who was a healthcare worker with PCR-confirmed SARS-CoV-2 infection or an uninfected control (not recorded which). V and J are TRBV7-8 and TRBJ2-1, with D perhaps TRBD1 (6 bases). CDR3 loop: CASSPRGSEQFF. The CDR3 region has the DNA TGTGCCAGCAGCCCAAGGGGGTCTGAGCAGTTCTTC.